Shown below are 5 T cell receptor beta chains from a single sample sequenced in a study of shared clonotypes between healthy human individuals. The table came from immunoSEQ multiplex PCR; TCRdb's copy has only in-frame clones and leaves some out. Of roughly 550,000 clones in the sample, 95% were seen once. CD45RO-negative, CCR7-positively selected cells formed the naive CD8 fraction, excluding terminally differentiated effector memory CD45RA+ cells. The sequenced sample consisted of naive CD8+ T cells sorted from blood. The receptors here all came from a woman in her twenties or thirties in good health.

The gene calls are TRBV6-5 and TRBJ2-3; D is unclear. The V end was cut by 11 bases, the J end by 2 bases, with 14 bases between. The CDR3 spans 13 residues. The germline V gene encodes CDR1 MNHEY and CDR2 SVGAGI. The CDR3 reads CASGQGNTDTQYF. The CDR3 DNA sequence: TGTGCCTCGGGCCAAGGGAACACAGATACGCAGTATTTT.

This chain links TRBV7-9 with TRBJ2-1; no definite D call. The V end lost 4 bases, the J end lost 10 bases, and 26 bases lay between the germline ends. The germline V gene has CDR1 SEHNR and CDR2 FQNEAQ (reference sequence). The CDR3 length is 17 residues. The CDR3 DNA follows: TGTGCCAGCAGCTCCGGCCGCGAGACCTTGATCAGGTTCGAGCAGTTCTTC. It is translated as CASSSGRETLIRFEQFF.

This clone was counted between two and nine times. The chain has TRBV7-8 and TRBJ1-1; D is unresolved. V lost 6 bases and J lost 6, with 8 bases in between. The CDR3 runs 11 residues. The germline gives CDR1 SGHVS, CDR2 FQNEAQ. The CDR3 nucleotides are TGTGCCAGCAGTCCCGGCGCTGAAGCTTTCTTT. Its translation: CASSPGAEAFF.

The chain joins TRBV6-5 to TRBJ1-2; tentatively, D is TRBD1 (5 bases). The CDR3 consists of 14 residues. Germline CDR1 MNHEY, CDR2 SVGAGI. V shed 7 bases and J shed 4 bases, with 16 bases lying between them. CDR3: CASTLGRQGYGYTF. The CDR3 DNA is TGTGCCAGCACCCTCGGGCGGCAGGGCTATGGCTACACCTTC.

The CDR3 nucleotides read TGTGCCAGCAGTTCCTCGGGCGGGTGGAGCATGAACACTGAAGCTTTCTTT. Translated: CASSSSGGWSMNTEAFF. The chain employs TRBV27 and TRBJ1-1; no definite D call. CDR1 and CDR2 (germline): MNHEY, SMNVEV (reference sequence). The CDR3 is 17 residues long. V dropped 4 bases and J dropped 0 bases, with 18 bases sitting between them.